The 10 T cell receptor beta chains below all came from one sample that was sequenced in a study of blood T cell repertoires in COVID-19. TCRdb's copy holds only in-frame clones and misses some; the assay was immunoSEQ multiplex PCR. Of roughly 68,000 clones in the sample, around 90% were seen once. Specimen: peripheral blood. The receptors were sampled from a man aged 50 or older with COVID-19, enrolled during active disease.

The rearrangement joins TRBV5-1 to TRBJ1-5; D is uncertain. This CDR3 is 15 amino acids long. V shed 1 base and J shed 0 bases, with 8 bases lying between them. Looked up from germline, CDR1 is SGHRS and CDR2 is YFSETQ. The CDR3 region is CASSLWGDSNQPQHF. The CDR3 coding sequence is TGCGCCAGCAGCTTGTGGGGAGATAGCAATCAGCCCCAGCATTTT.

The J gene is TRBJ2-5, the V gene TRBV7-6, with 9 bases aligning to TRBD1. CDR1 is SGHVS and CDR2 is FNYEAQ in the germline V gene. The V and J ends lost 2 bases and 5 bases, in that order; junction bases with no gene match: 6. The CDR3 spans 15 residues. The CDR3 is CASSLNRQGGETQYF. CDR3 bases: TGTGCCAGCAGCTTAAACAGACAGGGGGGCGAGACCCAGTACTTC.

The chain links TRBV19 to TRBJ1-3; no definite D call. V dropped 3 bases and J dropped 2 bases, with 14 bases sitting between them. The CDR3 extends over 16 amino acids. Germline loops: CDR1 LNHDA, CDR2 SQIVND (reference sequence). The CDR3, as DNA: TGTGCCAGTAGTATCGAGAGACTCCCACCTGGAAACACCATATATTTT. Translated: CASSIERLPPGNTIYF.

The rearrangement uses TRBV4-1 and TRBJ2-7; 7 nucleotides agree with TRBD1. Germline CDR1 and CDR2: MGHRA and YSYEKL. This CDR3 contains 16 residues. V lost 2 bases and J lost 3; bases outside the gene matches: 10. The CDR3 spells CASSQPYRGLRYEQYF. The CDR3 bases are TGCGCCAGCAGCCAACCTTACAGGGGTTTGCGCTACGAGCAGTACTTC.

This chain uses TRBV3-1 (or the pseudogene TRBV3-2) with TRBJ2-1; D perhaps matches TRBD2 (5 bases). Germline V gene lookup returns CDR1 LGHDT and CDR2 YNNKEL (reference sequence). CDR3 size: 16 residues. Trimming shortened V by 1 base and J by 10 bases, and 20 bases separated the two germline ends. The CDR3 nucleotides are TGTGCCAGCAGCCAAGCTATCTACTACGGACTTGTCGAGCAGTTCTTC. It translates to CASSQAIYYGLVEQFF.

This sequence joins TRBV30 and TRBJ1-5, with 8 bases fitting TRBD1. V was pared by 0 bases and J by 3 bases, with 1 base of the junction left unmatched. The CDR3 consists of 14 residues. Germline loops: CDR1 GTSNPN, CDR2 SVGIG (reference sequence). The CDR3 DNA is TGTGCCTGGAGTGTGGGACAGGACAATCAGCCCCAGCATTTT. Its protein is CAWSVGQDNQPQHF. The full variable domain, rest sourced from reference TRBV30 and TRBJ1-5, is SQTIHQWPATLVQPVGSPLSLECTVEGTSNPNLYWYRQAAGRGLQLLFYSVGIGQISSEVPQNLSASRPQDRQFILSSKKLLLSDSGFYLCAWSVGQDNQPQHFGDGTRLSIL.

The chain recombines TRBV19 with TRBJ2-6, with unresolved D. The V gene lost 5 bases and the J gene lost 2 bases, with 4 bases spanning the gap. The CDR3 totals 13 residues. Germline V lookup: CDR1 LNHDA, CDR2 SQIVND (reference sequence). The CDR3 here is CASSQTGANVLTF. CDR3 DNA: TGTGCCAGTAGTCAAACTGGGGCCAACGTCCTGACTTTC.

This clone was observed once. The chain links TRBV9 to TRBJ2-1; 9 nucleotides match TRBD2. Trimming cost V 4 bases and J 9 bases; bases outside gene matches: 8. CDR3 length: 14 amino acids. Germline CDR1 reads SGDLS; CDR2 reads YYNGEE. CDR3 DNA: TGTGCCAGCAGCCCACGGCTGCGGGAGGGTGAGCAGTTCTTC. It codes for CASSPRLREGEQFF.

The chain links TRBV19 to TRBJ2-3; D perhaps matches TRBD2 (6 bases). This CDR3 region has 13 residues. V was shortened by 8 bases and J by 0 bases, with 9 bases between the two germline ends. Germline CDR1 and CDR2: LNHDA and SQIVND (reference sequence). The CDR3 DNA reads TGTGCCAGTTCCGGGACTAGCACAGATACGCAGTATTTT. This sequence encodes CASSGTSTDTQYF.

This chain connects TRBV6-2 or TRBV6-3 to TRBJ2-6; maybe TRBD1 (5 bases). The CDR3 is 18 amino acids. V lost 0 bases to trimming and J lost 2 bases, with 14 bases between them. Germline values: CDR1 MNHEY, CDR2 SVGEGT. CDR3 bases: TGTGCCAGCAGTTACTCGTCCAGGGAAGTGCCTGGGGCCAACGTCCTGACTTTC. Its protein is CASSYSSREVPGANVLTF.